The 19 T cell receptor beta chains below were found in one sample sequenced in a study of blood T cell repertoires in COVID-19. Profiling relied on immunoSEQ multiplex PCR, and the TCRdb table lists in-frame clones only, not all of them. The sample contains roughly 97,000 clones, about nine tenths of which appear only once. The sequenced material came from peripheral blood. These receptors were taken from a man between 60 and 75 years old with acute or convalescent COVID-19.

The rearrangement uses TRBV5-4 and TRBJ1-4; 8 positions match TRBD1. After removal of 2 bases from V and 5 bases from J, the junction contained 11 bases not matched to a gene. This CDR3 has 17 residues. Germline V CDR1 and CDR2: SGHNT, YYREEE (reference sequence). CDR3 sequence reads: CASSFGTGGARNEKLFF. CDR3 DNA: TGTGCCAGCAGCTTCGGAACAGGGGGTGCGAGGAATGAAAAACTGTTTTTT.

This chain uses TRBV7-2 with TRBJ2-1, with 10 bases fitting TRBD2. Germline values: CDR1 SGHTA, CDR2 FQGNSA. Germline trimming cut 7 bases from V and 3 bases from J; bases unmatched to any gene: 6. The CDR3 runs to 15 residues. The CDR3 is CASITTSGFYNEQFF. CDR3 nucleotides: TGTGCCAGCATTACGACTAGCGGGTTCTACAATGAGCAGTTCTTC.

The rearrangement joins TRBV29-1 to TRBJ2-2, with 10 nucleotides matching TRBD2. Trimming took 6 bases from V and 5 from J; bases not matched to a gene: 6. Germline lookup yields CDR1 SQVTM and CDR2 ANQGSEA. This CDR3 comprises 14 residues. CDR3 sequence (DNA): TGCAGCGTCACGGCTAGCGGGGGAACCGGGGAGCTGTTTTTT. This gives the protein CSVTASGGTGELFF.

V and J are TRBV10-3 and TRBJ1-2; D not certain. Germline V gives CDR1 ENHRY, CDR2 SYGVKD. Between the trimmed V and J ends, which lost 9 bases and 2 bases, there was a span of 13 bases. This CDR3 contains 13 residues. The CDR3 is CAIRSDVNYGYTF. The CDR3, as DNA: TGTGCCATTCGGAGCGATGTCAACTATGGCTACACCTTC.

The chain carries TRBV3-1 (or the pseudogene TRBV3-2) and TRBJ1-2, with TRBD1 matching 7 bases. V shed 4 bases and J 3 bases; nucleotides not matched to a gene: 5. The CDR3 is made up of 14 amino acids. The V gene's germline CDR1 is LGHDT and CDR2 YNNKEL (reference sequence). CDR3 bases: TGTGCCAGCAGCCCACAGGGGATTGACTATGGCTACACCTTC. Translated, it gives CASSPQGIDYGYTF.

Comments on this clone: At one end the junction does not follow the germline gene, possibly because of a read error. The rearrangement links TRBV6-1 to TRBJ1-2; no reliable D call. CDR3 length equals 12 residues. Germline V gene lookup returns CDR1 MNHNS and CDR2 SASEGT. Here the CDR3 reads CASSERQGRDLF. The CDR3 bases are TGTGCCAGCAGTGAACGGCAAGGGAGGGATCTCTTC.

This clone was seen more than once but under ten times. The chain has TRBV3-1 (or the pseudogene TRBV3-2) and TRBJ1-1; D is ambiguous. CDR3 length: 14 residues. V lost 4 bases and J 0 bases, leaving 9 bases between the germline ends. Germline V gene data show CDR1 as LGHDT and CDR2 as YNNKEL (reference sequence). CDR3 loop: CASSPLAMNTEAFF. In DNA, the CDR3 is TGTGCCAGCAGCCCATTAGCTATGAACACTGAAGCTTTCTTT.

The V and J genes are TRBV5-1 and TRBJ2-7; 10 positions match TRBD1. With 2 bases clipped from V and 5 bases from J, the junction kept 4 bases outside the gene matches. CDR3 length: 14 amino acids. CDR1 SGHRS and CDR2 YFSETQ come from the germline V gene. The CDR3 loop is CASSLAGTGDEQYF. The DNA of the CDR3 is TGCGCCAGCAGCTTAGCCGGGACAGGGGACGAGCAGTACTTC.

The chain recombines TRBV11-2 with TRBJ1-1; D call uncertain. V was trimmed by 0 bases and J by 8 bases, leaving 7 bases between them. Germline loops: CDR1 SGHAT, CDR2 FQNNGV. The CDR3 is made up of 12 amino acids. Written as DNA, the CDR3 is TGTGCCAGCAGCTTAGACGGAGTAGAAGCTTTCTTT. Translation gives CASSLDGVEAFF.

This clone was found a few times. The chain recombines TRBV12-3 or TRBV12-4 with TRBJ1-6; D is unresolved. The CDR3 consists of 13 residues. Trimming stripped 6 bases from V and 7 bases from J, with 10 bases between. CDR3 region: CASRPGSNSPLHF. The CDR3 DNA reads TGTGCCAGCAGGCCAGGTTCGAATTCACCCCTCCACTTT.

This CDR3 reads CASSYNYEQYF. In nucleotides, the CDR3 is TGTGCCAGCAGTTACAACTACGAGCAGTACTTC. V is TRBV12-3 or TRBV12-4 and J is TRBJ2-7, with D unresolved. The CDR3 loop spans 11 amino acids. The germline V and J ends were trimmed by 4 bases and 3 bases, with 4 bases remaining between them.

The chain carries TRBV19 and TRBJ1-5, with D possibly being TRBD1 (5 bases). There are 16 residues in the CDR3. The germline CDR1 and CDR2 sequences are LNHDA and SQIVND (reference sequence). The germline V and J ends were trimmed by 6 bases and 2 bases, with 17 bases remaining between them. This CDR3 is CASSQPQGMRNQPQHF. In DNA form, the CDR3 reads TGTGCCAGTAGCCAACCCCAGGGTATGCGCAATCAGCCCCAGCATTTT.

This clone was seen a single time. V gene TRBV3-1 (or the pseudogene TRBV3-2) combines with J gene TRBJ2-1; D not certain. The germline CDR1 and CDR2 sequences are LGHDT and YNNKEL (reference sequence). Trimming removed 1 base from V and 10 bases from J, with 8 bases in between. This CDR3 spans 12 amino acids. The CDR3: CASSQAPAEQFF. The CDR3 DNA reads TGTGCCAGCAGCCAAGCCCCCGCGGAGCAGTTCTTC.

This clone was observed once. The genes are TRBV5-1 and TRBJ1-1, with D unclear. Trimming pared 1 base from V and 4 bases from J, leaving 5 bases between. The V gene's germline CDR1 is SGHRS and CDR2 YFSETQ. The CDR3 covers 12 residues. Written as DNA, the CDR3 is TGCGCCAGCAGCTTGCCGGGCACTGAAGCTTTCTTT. Its translation is CASSLPGTEAFF.

The rearrangement uses TRBV30 and TRBJ1-1, with D possibly TRBD1 on 5 matching bases. V dropped 0 bases and J dropped 0 bases, with 11 bases sitting between them. Germline assignment: CDR1 GTSNPN and CDR2 SVGIG (reference sequence). This CDR3 has 15 residues. CDR3 in DNA: TGTGCCTGGAGTGTACGGGGACTGATGAACACTGAAGCTTTCTTT. Amino acid sequence: CAWSVRGLMNTEAFF.

The chain joins TRBV9 to TRBJ1-5; no firm D call. The CDR3 is made up of 15 amino acids. The germline V and J ends were trimmed by 4 bases and 2 bases, with 13 bases remaining between them. Germline values: CDR1 SGDLS, CDR2 YYNGEE. The CDR3 coding sequence is TGTGCCAGCAGCCGCCTCCCCGGGGGCAATCAGCCCCAGCATTTT. Amino acids: CASSRLPGGNQPQHF.

This chain joins TRBV6-5 and TRBJ1-2; no clear D gene. CDR1 is MNHEY and CDR2 is SVGAGI in the germline V gene. The CDR3 is made up of 14 amino acids. The V and J ends lost 6 bases and 6 bases respectively, with 17 bases between them. CDR3 DNA sequence: TGTGCCAGCAGGCCCTGGACTCAGAGGGATGGCTACACCTTC. Protein sequence: CASRPWTQRDGYTF.

This chain connects TRBV2 to TRBJ1-1; TRBD1 is a possible D gene (6 bases). The V end was cut by 1 base, the J end by 8 bases, with 11 bases between. The CDR3 covers 13 residues. The V gene's germline CDR1 is SNHLY and CDR2 FYNNEI. The CDR3 region is CASSEVTRGEAFF. The CDR3, as DNA: TGTGCCAGCAGTGAAGTGACCAGGGGCGAAGCTTTCTTT.

The genes are TRBV30 and TRBJ1-2, with TRBD1 matching 8 bases. With V trimmed by 5 bases and J by 8 bases, 7 bases remained unmatched. CDR3 length equals 12 residues. CDR1 and CDR2 from the germline V gene are GTSNPN and SVGIG (reference sequence). The CDR3 nucleotides read TGTGCCTGGGACAGGGGCGGACAAGGCTACACCTTC. It codes for CAWDRGGQGYTF.